This T cell receptor beta chain was sequenced for a study of T cells in Graves' hyperthyroidism and ophthalmopathy. Broader study findings: Stable hyperthyroidism was told apart from ophthalmopathy by a model built on 13 V-J features.

The sample holds many counts of this clonotype. Antigen unknown. RNA transcripts provided the source from which TCR beta CDR3 regions were amplified. The TCR CDR3 was amplified in a first-round RT-PCR using the HTBI primer set. TCRdb reanalysed the multiplex PCR reads using MiXCR and keeps one entry per CDR3 protein. The sample holds 490,000 or so distinct CDR3 sequences, approximately 22% seen once. The CDR3 is made up of 14 amino acids. Germline CDR1 SGHAT, CDR2 FQNNGV. Between the trimmed V and J ends, which lost 5 bases and 8 bases, there was a span of 18 bases. This chain uses TRBV11-2 with TRBJ1-2; D might be TRBD1 (5 bases). The sequenced material came from blood. The TCR was taken from a woman in her 70s with Graves' ophthalmopathy. CDR3 amino acids: CASSELSGGGGYTF. The CDR3 nucleotides read TGTGCCAGCAGCGAGTTATCCGGGGGAGGCGGCTACACCTTC.